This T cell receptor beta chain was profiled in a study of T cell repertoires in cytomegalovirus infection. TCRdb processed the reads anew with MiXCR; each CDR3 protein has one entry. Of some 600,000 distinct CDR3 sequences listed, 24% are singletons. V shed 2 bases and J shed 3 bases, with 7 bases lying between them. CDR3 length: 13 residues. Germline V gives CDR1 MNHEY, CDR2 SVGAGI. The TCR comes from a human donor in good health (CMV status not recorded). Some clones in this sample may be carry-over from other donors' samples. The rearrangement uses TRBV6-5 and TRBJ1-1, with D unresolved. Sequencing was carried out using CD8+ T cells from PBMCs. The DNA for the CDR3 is TGTGCCAGCAGTTACAGGTGGGACACTGAAGCTTTCTTT. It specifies CASSYRWDTEAFF.